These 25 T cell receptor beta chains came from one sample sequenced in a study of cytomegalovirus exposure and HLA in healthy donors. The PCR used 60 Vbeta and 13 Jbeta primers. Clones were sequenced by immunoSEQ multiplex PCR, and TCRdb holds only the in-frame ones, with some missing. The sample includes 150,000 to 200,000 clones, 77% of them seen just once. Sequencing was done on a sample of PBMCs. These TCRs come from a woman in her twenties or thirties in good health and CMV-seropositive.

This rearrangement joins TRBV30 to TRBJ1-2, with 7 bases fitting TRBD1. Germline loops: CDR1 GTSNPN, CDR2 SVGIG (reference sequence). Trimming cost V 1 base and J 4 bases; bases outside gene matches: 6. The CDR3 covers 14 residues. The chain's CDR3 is CAWSEGALIYGYTF. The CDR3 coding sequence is TGTGCCTGGAGTGAGGGGGCCCTGATCTATGGCTACACCTTC.

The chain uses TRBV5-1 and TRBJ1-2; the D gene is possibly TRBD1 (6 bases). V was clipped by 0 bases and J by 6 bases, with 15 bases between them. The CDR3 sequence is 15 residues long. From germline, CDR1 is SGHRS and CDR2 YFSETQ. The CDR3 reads CASSLDRVGEDGYTF. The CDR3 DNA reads TGCGCCAGCAGCTTGGACAGGGTAGGTGAAGATGGCTACACCTTC. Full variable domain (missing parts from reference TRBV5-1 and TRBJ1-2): KAGVTQTPRYLIKTRGQQVTLSCSPISGHRSVSWYQQTPGQGLQFLFEYFSETQRNKGNFPGRFSGRQFSNSRSEMNVSTLELGDSALYLCASSLDRVGEDGYTFGSGTRLTVV.

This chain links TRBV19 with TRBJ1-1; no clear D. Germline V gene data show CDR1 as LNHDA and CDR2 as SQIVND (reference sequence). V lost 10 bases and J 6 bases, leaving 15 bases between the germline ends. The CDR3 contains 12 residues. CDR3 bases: TGTGCCACCGGTCCCTTAGCGTCTGAAGCTTTCTTT. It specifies CATGPLASEAFF.

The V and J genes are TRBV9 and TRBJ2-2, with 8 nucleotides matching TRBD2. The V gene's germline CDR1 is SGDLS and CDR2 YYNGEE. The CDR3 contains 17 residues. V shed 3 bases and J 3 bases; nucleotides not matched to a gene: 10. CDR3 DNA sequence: TGTGCCAGCAGCGCACCCCGGGAGGGCCGAGACACCGGGGAGCTGTTTTTT. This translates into CASSAPREGRDTGELFF.

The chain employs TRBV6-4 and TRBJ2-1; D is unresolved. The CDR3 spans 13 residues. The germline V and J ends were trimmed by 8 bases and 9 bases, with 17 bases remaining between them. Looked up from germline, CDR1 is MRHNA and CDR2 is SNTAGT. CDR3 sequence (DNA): TGTGCCAGCGGTAATCAAACCCCGGGTGAGCAGTTCTTC. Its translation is CASGNQTPGEQFF.

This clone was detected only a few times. The CDR3 DNA sequence: TGTGCCAGCAGCCAAGACCTCGAGCTAGCGGGAGGCTCAGATACGCAGTATTTT. Translation: CASSQDLELAGGSDTQYF. The V and J genes are TRBV4-2 and TRBJ2-3; TRBD2 aligns across 11 bases. Germline assignment: CDR1 LGHNA and CDR2 YNFKEQ. V lost 0 bases to trimming and J lost 4 bases; unmatched junction nucleotides: 9. The CDR3 extends over 18 amino acids.

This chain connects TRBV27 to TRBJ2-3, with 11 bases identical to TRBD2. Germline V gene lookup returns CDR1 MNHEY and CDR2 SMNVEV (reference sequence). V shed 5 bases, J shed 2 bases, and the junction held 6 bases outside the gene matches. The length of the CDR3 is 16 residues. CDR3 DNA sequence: TGTGCCAGCAGTACCCGACTAGCGGGGCTCACAGATACGCAGTATTTT. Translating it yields CASSTRLAGLTDTQYF.

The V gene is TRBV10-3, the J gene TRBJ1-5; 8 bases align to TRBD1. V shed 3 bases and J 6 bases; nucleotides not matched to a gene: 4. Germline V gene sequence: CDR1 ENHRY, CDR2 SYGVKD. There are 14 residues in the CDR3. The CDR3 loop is CAISDTGGFQPQHF. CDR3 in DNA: TGTGCCATCAGTGATACAGGGGGGTTTCAGCCCCAGCATTTT.

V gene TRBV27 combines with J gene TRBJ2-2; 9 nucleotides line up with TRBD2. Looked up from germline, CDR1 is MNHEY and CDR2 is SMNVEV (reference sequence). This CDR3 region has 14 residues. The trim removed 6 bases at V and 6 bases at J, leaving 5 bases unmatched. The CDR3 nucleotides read TGTGCCAGCAGGTTTAGCGGGAGTTCCGGGGAGCTGTTTTTT. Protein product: CASRFSGSSGELFF.

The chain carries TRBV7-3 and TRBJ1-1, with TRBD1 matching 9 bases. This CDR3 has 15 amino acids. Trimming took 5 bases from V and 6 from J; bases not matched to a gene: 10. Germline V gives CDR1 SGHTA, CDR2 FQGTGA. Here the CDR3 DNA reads TGTGCCAGCAGCCGTTCGGGACAGGGTAGAGCTGAAGCTTTCTTT. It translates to CASSRSGQGRAEAFF. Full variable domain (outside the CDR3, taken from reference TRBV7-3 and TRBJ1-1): GAGVSQTPSNKVTEKGKYVELRCDPISGHTALYWYRQSLGQGPEFLIYFQGTGAADDSGLPNDRFFAVRPEGSVSTLKIQRTERGDSAVYLCASSRSGQGRAEAFFGQGTRLTVV.

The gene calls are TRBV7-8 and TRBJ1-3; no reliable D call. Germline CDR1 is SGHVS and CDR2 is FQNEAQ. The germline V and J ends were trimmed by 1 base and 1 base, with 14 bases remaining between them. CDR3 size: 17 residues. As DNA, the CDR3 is TGTGCCAGCAGCTTAGGACTGGGAGGCACATCTGGAAACACCATATATTTT. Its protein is CASSLGLGGTSGNTIYF.

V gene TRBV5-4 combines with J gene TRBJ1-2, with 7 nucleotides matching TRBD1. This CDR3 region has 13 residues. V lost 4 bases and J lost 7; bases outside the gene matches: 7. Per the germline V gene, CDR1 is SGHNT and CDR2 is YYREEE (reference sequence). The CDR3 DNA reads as TGTGCCAGCAGCCTTTGGACAGGAGGTGGCTACACCTTC. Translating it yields CASSLWTGGGYTF.

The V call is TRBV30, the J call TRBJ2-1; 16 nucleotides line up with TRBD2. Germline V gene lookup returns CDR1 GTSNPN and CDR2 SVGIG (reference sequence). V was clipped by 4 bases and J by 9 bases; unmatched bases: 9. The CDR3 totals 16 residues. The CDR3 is CAWNRGLAGGPSEQFF. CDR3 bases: TGTGCCTGGAATAGGGGACTAGCGGGAGGGCCCAGTGAGCAGTTCTTC.

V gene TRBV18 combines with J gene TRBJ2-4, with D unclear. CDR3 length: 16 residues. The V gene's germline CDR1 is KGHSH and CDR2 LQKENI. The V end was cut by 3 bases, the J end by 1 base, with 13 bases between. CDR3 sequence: CASSPSLLVAKNIQYF. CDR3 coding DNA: TGTGCCAGCTCACCGTCTCTACTGGTTGCCAAAAACATTCAGTACTTC.

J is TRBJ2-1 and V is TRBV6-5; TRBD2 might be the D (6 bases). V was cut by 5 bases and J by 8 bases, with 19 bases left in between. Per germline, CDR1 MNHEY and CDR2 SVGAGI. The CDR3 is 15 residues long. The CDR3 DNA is TGTGCCAGCAGTGGCTTGCCGGAGGGACCCCATGAGCAGTTCTTC. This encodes CASSGLPEGPHEQFF.

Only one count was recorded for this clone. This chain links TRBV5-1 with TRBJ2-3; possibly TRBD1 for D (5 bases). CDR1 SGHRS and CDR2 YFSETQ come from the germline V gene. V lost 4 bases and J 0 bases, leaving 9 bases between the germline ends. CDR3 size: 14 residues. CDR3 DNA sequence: TGCGCCAGCAGCGTCGACAGTAGCACAGATACGCAGTATTTT. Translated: CASSVDSSTDTQYF. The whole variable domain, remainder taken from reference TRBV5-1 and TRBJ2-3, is KAGVTQTPRYLIKTRGQQVTLSCSPISGHRSVSWYQQTPGQGLQFLFEYFSETQRNKGNFPGRFSGRQFSNSRSEMNVSTLELGDSALYLCASSVDSSTDTQYFGPGTRLTVL.

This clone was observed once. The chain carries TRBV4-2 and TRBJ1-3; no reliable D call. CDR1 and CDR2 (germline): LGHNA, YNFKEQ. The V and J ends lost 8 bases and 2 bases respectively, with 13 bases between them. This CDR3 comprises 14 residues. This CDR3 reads CASVSDLTGNTIYF. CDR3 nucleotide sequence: TGTGCCAGCGTCTCAGACTTGACTGGAAACACCATATATTTT.

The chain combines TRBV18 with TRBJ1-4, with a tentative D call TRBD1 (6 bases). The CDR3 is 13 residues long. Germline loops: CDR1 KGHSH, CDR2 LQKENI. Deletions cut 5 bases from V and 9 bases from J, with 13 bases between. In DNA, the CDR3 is TGTGCCAGCTCAACGGAACAGGGTCAAAAACTGTTTTTT. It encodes CASSTEQGQKLFF.

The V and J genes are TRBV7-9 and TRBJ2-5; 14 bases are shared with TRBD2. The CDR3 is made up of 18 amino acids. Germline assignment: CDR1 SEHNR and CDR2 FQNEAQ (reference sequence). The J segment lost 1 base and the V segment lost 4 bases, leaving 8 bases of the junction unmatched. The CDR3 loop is CASSSRTSGRWGQETQYF. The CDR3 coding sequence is TGTGCCAGCAGCTCCAGGACTAGCGGGAGGTGGGGCCAAGAGACCCAGTACTTC.

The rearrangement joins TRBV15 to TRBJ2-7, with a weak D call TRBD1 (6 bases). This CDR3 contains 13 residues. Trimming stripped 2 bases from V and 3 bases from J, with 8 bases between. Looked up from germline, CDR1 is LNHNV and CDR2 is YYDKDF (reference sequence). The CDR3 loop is CATSRTGNYEQYF. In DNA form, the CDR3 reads TGTGCCACCAGCAGAACAGGGAACTACGAGCAGTACTTC. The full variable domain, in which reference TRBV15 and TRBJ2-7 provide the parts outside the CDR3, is DAMVIQNPRYQVTQFGKPVTLSCSQTLNHNVMYWYQQKSSQAPKLLFHYYDKDFNNEADTPDNFQSRRPNTSFCFLDIRSPGLGDTAMYLCATSRTGNYEQYFGPGTRLTVT.

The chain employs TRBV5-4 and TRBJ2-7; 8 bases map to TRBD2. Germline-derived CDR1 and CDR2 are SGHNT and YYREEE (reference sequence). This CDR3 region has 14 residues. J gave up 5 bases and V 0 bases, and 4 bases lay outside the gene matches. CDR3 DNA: TGTGCCAGCAGCTTGGTCGGGAGGGACGACGAGCAGTACTTC. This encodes CASSLVGRDDEQYF. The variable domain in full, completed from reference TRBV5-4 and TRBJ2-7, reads ETGVTQSPTHLIKTRGQQVTLRCSSQSGHNTVSWYQQALGQGPQFIFQYYREEENGRGNFPPRFSGLQFPNYSSELNVNALELDDSALYLCASSLVGRDDEQYFGPGTRLTVT.

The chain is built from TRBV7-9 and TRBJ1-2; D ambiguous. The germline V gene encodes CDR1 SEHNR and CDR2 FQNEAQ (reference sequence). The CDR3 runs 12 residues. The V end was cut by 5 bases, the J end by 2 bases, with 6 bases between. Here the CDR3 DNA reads TGTGCCAGCAGCCCTACGAACTATGGCTACACCTTC. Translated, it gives CASSPTNYGYTF.

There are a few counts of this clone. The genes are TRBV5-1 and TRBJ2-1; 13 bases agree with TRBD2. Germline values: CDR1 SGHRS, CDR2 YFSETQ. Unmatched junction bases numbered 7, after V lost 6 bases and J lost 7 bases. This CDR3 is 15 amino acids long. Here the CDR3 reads CASTPGLAGTNEQFF. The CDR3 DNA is TGCGCCAGCACCCCGGGACTAGCGGGAACTAATGAGCAGTTCTTC.

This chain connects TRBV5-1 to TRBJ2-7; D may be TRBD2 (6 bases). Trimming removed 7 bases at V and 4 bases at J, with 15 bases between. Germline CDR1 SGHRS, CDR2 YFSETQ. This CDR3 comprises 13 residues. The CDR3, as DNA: TGCGCCAGCTATGAGGGAGGAGGGTACGAGCAGTACTTC. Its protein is CASYEGGGYEQYF.

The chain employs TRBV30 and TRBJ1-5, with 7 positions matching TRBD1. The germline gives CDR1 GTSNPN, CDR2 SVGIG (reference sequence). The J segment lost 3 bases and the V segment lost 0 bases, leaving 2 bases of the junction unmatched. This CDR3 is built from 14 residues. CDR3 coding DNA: TGTGCCTGGAGTGTACAGGGGCTCAATCAGCCCCAGCATTTT. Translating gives CAWSVQGLNQPQHF.